This entry describes one TCR beta chain. The target antigen is unknown. Measured with immunoSEQ multiplex PCR; TCRdb has only the in-frame clones, and not every one. The repertoire holds 120,000 to 150,000 clones, 75% to 90% seen once, with around a quarter in the top ten. This record belongs to a study of radiation and T cells in renal cell carcinoma. Findings and limits, study-wide: From baseline, blood top tumor clonotypes peaked at 2 weeks post-radiation.

Stated time point: baseline pretreatment blood. Stated treatment: 15 Gy SBRT to primary tumor, nephrectomy 4 weeks later. This CDR3 comprises 15 residues. V was pared by 1 base and J by 1 base, with 8 bases between. Germline loops: CDR1 SGHVS, CDR2 FQNEAQ. The chain is built from TRBV7-8 and TRBJ1-5; tentatively, D is TRBD1 (5 bases). This clonotype was sampled from a woman in her forties or fifties with renal cell carcinoma. The starting material was blood, obtained from a patient whose treatment included radiotherapy and nephrectomy. The CDR3 DNA follows: TGTGCCAGCAGCTTAGACAGGATAAGCAATCAGCCCCAGCATTTT. It is translated as CASSLDRISNQPQHF.